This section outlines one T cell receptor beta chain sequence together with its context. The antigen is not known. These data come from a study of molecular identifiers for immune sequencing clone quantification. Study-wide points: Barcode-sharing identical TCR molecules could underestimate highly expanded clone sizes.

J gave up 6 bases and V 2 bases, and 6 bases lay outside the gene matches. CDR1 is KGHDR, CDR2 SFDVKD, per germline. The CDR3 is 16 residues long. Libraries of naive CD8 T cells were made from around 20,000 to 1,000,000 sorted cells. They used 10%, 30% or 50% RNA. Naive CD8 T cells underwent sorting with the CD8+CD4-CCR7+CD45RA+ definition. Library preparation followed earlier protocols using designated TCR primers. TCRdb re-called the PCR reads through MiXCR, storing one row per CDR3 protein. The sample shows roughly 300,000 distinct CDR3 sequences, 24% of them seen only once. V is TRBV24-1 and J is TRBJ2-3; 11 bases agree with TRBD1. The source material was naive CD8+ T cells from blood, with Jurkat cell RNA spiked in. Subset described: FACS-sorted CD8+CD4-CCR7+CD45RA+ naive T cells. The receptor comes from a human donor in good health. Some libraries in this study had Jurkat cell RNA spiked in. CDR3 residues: CATSDYGQGASDTQYF. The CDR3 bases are TGTGCCACCAGTGATTATGGACAGGGGGCATCGGATACGCAGTATTTT.